The sequence of this T cell receptor beta chain was determined in a study of blood T cells in healthy people across ages. A J-beta primer mix and a sample-barcoded 5' primer were used in a second PCR of about 6 to 12 cycles. Each of the cDNA molecules was tagged by a template-switch adaptor with 12 random nucleotides. In TCRdb, the 5' RACE reads were re-called with MiXCR into one record per CDR3 protein. The table has 1.5 million to 2 million distinct CDR3 sequences, under 30% seen once. The specimen sequenced was blood. This clonotype was sampled from a woman aged 25 to 39 in good health.

DNA for the CDR3: TGTGCCAGCAGCCGAGGAGGCAGGTTTACTGAAGCTTTCTTT. It specifies CASSRGGRFTEAFF. The rearrangement links TRBV14 to TRBJ1-1; no reliable D call. The CDR3 is 14 residues long. Germline loops: CDR1 SGHDN, CDR2 FVKESK. V dropped 4 bases and J dropped 5 bases, with 14 bases sitting between them.